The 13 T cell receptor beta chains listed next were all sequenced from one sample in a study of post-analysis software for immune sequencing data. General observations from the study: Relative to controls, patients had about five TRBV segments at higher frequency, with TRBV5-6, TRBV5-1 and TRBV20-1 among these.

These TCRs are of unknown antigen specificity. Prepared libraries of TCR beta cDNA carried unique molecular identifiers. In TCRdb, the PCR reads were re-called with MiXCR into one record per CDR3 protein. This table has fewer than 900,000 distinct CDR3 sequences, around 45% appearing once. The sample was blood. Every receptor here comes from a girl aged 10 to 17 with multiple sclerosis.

The CDR3, as DNA: TGTGCCAGCAGCCAATATCGACAGGTCGTGCTCCAAGAGACCCAGTACTTC. Protein: CASSQYRQVVLQETQYF. V and J are TRBV5-6 and TRBJ2-4; the D gene is possibly TRBD1 (6 bases). The J call could be wrong; TRBJ2-5 is a better fit for the DNA end. Germline V lookup: CDR1 SGHDT, CDR2 YYEEEE. The CDR3 covers 17 residues.

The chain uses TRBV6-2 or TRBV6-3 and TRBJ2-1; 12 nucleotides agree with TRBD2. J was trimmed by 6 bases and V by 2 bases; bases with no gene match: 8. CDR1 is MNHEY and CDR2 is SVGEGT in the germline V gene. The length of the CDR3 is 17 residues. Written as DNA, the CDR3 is TGTGCCAGCAGTTACGAAATGCTAGCGGGAGGGGGCAATGAGCAGTTCTTC. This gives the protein CASSYEMLAGGGNEQFF.

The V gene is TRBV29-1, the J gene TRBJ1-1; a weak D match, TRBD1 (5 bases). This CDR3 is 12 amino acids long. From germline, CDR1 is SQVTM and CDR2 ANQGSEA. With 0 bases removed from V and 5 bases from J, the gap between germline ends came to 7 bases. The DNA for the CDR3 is TGCAGCGTTGAAGAAGGGGTTACTGAAGCTTTCTTT. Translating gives CSVEEGVTEAFF. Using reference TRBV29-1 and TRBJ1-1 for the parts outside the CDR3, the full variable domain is SAVISQKPSRDICQRGTSLTIQCQVDSQVTMMFWYRQQPGQSLTLIATANQGSEATYESGFVIDKFPISRPNLTFSTLTVSNMSPEDSSIYLCSVEEGVTEAFFGQGTRLTVV.

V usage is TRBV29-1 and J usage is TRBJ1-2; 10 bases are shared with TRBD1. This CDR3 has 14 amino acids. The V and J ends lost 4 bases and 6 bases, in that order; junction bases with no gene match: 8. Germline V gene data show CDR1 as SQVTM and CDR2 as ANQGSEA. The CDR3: CSVVGTGVQDGYTF. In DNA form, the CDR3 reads TGCAGCGTTGTCGGGACAGGGGTACAGGATGGCTACACCTTC.

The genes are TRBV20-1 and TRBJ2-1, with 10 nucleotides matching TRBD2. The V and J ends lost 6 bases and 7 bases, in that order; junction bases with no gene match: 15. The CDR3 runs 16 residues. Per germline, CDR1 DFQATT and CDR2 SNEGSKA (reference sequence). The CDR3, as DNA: TGCAGTGCCGTTTCTTCTCTAGCGGGAGTTGGAAATGAGCAGTTCTTC. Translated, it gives CSAVSSLAGVGNEQFF.

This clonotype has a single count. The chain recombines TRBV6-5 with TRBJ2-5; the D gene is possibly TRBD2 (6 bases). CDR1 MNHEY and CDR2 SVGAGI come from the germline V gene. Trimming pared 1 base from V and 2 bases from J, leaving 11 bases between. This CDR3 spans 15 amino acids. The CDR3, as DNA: TGTGCCAGCAGTTACTTCGGGGGAACGCAAGAGACCCAGTACTTC. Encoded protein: CASSYFGGTQETQYF.

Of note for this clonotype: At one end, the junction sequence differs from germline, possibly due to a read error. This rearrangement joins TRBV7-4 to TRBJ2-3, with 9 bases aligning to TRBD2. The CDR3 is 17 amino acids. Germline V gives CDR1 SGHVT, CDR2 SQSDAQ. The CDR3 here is CVSSPGLANKGGLAQYF. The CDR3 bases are TGTGTCAGCAGCCCGGGACTAGCAAACAAGGGGGGGTTGGCGCAGTATTTT. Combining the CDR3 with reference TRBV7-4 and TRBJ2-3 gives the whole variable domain GAGVSQSPRYKVAKRGRDVALRCDSISGHVTLYWYRQTLGQGSEVLTYSQSDAQRDKSGRPSGRFSAERPERSVSTLKIQRTEQGDSAVYLCVSSPGLANKGGLAQYFGPGTRLTVL.

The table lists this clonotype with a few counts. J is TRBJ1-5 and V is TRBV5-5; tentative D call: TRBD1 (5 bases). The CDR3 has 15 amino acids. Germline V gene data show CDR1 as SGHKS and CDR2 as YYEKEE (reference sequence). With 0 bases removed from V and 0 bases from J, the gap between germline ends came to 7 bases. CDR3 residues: CASSLEGLSNQPQHF. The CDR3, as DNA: TGTGCCAGCAGCTTGGAGGGGCTTAGCAATCAGCCCCAGCATTTT. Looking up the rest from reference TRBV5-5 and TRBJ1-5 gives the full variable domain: DAGVTQSPTHLIKTRGQQVTLRCSPISGHKSVSWYQQVLGQGPQFIFQYYEKEERGRGNFPDRFSARQFPNYSSELNVNALLLGDSALYLCASSLEGLSNQPQHFGDGTRLSIL.

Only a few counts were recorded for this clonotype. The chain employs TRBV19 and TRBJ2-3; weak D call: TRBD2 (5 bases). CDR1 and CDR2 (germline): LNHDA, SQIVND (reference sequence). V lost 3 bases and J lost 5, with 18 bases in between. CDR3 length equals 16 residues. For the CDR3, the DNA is TGTGCCAGTAGTATTTTGACTACCGGAGGTATAGATACGCAGTATTTT. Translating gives CASSILTTGGIDTQYF.

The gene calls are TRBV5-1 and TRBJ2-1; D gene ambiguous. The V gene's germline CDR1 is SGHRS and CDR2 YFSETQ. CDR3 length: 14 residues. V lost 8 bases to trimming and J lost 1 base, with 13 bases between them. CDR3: CASRHSHSYNEQFF. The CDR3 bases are TGCGCCAGTAGACACTCTCATTCCTACAATGAGCAGTTCTTC.

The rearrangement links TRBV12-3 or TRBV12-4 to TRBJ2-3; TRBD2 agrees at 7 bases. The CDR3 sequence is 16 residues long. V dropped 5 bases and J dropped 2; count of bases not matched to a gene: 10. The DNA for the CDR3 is TGTGCCAGCAGTCCGAGACGCGGGAGCCCCACAGATACGCAGTATTTT. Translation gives CASSPRRGSPTDTQYF.

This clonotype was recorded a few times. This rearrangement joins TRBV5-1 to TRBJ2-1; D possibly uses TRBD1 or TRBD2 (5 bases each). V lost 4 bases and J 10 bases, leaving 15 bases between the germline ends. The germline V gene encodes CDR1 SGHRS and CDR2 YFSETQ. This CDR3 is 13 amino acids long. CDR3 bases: TGCGCCAGCAGCATAACTAGGGGAATGGAGCAGTTCTTC. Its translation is CASSITRGMEQFF.

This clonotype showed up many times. The CDR3 DNA sequence: TGTGCCAGCAGCCCCCGAGGGGTTCAAGAGACCCAGTACTTC. Translating it yields CASSPRGVQETQYF. The chain links TRBV12-3 or TRBV12-4 to TRBJ2-5; D possibly matches TRBD1 or TRBD2 (5 bases each). Deletions cut 6 bases from V and 2 bases from J, with 13 bases between. The CDR3 length is 14 residues.